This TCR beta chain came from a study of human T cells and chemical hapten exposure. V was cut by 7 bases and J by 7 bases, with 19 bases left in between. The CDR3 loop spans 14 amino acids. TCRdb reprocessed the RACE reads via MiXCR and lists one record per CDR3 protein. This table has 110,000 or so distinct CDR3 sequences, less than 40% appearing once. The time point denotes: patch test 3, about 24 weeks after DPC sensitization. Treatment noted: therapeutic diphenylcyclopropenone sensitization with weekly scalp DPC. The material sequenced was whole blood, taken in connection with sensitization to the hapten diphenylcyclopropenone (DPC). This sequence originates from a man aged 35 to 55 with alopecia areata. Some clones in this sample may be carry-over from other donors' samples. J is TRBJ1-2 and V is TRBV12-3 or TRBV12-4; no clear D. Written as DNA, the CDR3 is TGTGCCAGCACCTGGACCTTAGCCCCTCGTGGCTACACCTTC. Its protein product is CASTWTLAPRGYTF.